This T cell receptor beta chain was obtained from a study of blood T cell repertoires in COVID-19. Study-level background: T cells, B-cell-depleted T cells, or PBMCs provided the cDNA or gDNA that served as material.

Authors' methods: Amplification of reference gene primers provided the estimated nucleated cell counts. Measured with immunoSEQ multiplex PCR; TCRdb has only the in-frame clones, and not every one. The V and J calls and clone size were taken over from that table, and D and trimming were inferred from the DNA. The table includes 350,000 to 400,000 clones, 88% detected once. In germline, CDR1 is LNHDA, CDR2 SQIVND (reference sequence). This CDR3 comprises 19 residues. V dropped 5 bases and J dropped 4; count of bases not matched to a gene: 11. Sequencing used PBMCs or T cells enriched from blood (not recorded which). This TCR derives from a woman in her 30s with acute COVID-19. V is TRBV19 and J is TRBJ2-1; TRBD2 aligns across 16 bases. The CDR3 DNA sequence: TGTGCCAGTAGTGGGAGCCCGGGACTAGCGGGGGGGATTTACAATGAGCAGTTCTTC. Translated, it gives CASSGSPGLAGGIYNEQFF.